This T cell receptor (beta chain) was sequenced in a study of blood T cells in healthy people across ages. PCR was performed a second time for about 7 to 11 cycles using a sample-barcoded 5' primer and a J-beta primer mix. TCRdb re-called the 5' RACE reads with MiXCR, one entry per CDR3 protein. Of nearly 800,000 distinct CDR3 sequences in the sample, 25% are singletons; the top ten hold roughly 3.5%. The V end lost 4 bases, the J end lost 0 bases, and 7 bases lay between the germline ends. Germline V gene lookup returns CDR1 MDHEN and CDR2 SYDVKM. The CDR3 totals 13 residues. Separately, the same data were catalogued under a study of T cells of mothers and their children.

The TCR sequence derives from a boy under 18 in good health. The chain couples TRBV28 to TRBJ2-7; D remains unclear. The sample was blood. This CDR3 reads CASSSSTSYEQYF. CDR3 nucleotides: TGTGCCAGCAGTTCTTCCACCTCCTACGAGCAGTACTTC.